This TCR beta chain derives from a study of T cell repertoires in cytomegalovirus infection. About the study: The study used recently identified HLA-C-restricted and well-studied HLA-B-restricted CMV epitopes. Public TCR beta signatures provided an indication of both CMV infection and a matching HLA type. General observations from the study: The response measured ex vivo was dominated by TCR beta clonotypes (HLA-C-restricted and CMV-specific).

A note on this clonotype: The antigen remains unidentified.

V lost 1 base and J lost 7; bases outside the gene matches: 5. The length of the CDR3 is 16 residues. Germline V gene data show CDR1 as MGHRA and CDR2 as YSYEKL. Via MiXCR, TCRdb re-called the reads, giving one row per CDR3 protein. The sample has some 350,000 distinct CDR3 sequences, about 35% seen once. The clonotype originates from a human donor in good health (CMV status not recorded). Some clones in this sample may be carry-over from other donors' samples. The V gene is TRBV4-1, the J gene TRBJ2-3, with 13 positions matching TRBD2. The specimen was cultured PBMCs, collected from culture after CMV antigen stimulation. The DNA for the CDR3 is TGCGCCAGCAGCCAAGGACTAGCGGGAGGTTTATATACGCAGTATTTT. This codes for CASSQGLAGGLYTQYF.